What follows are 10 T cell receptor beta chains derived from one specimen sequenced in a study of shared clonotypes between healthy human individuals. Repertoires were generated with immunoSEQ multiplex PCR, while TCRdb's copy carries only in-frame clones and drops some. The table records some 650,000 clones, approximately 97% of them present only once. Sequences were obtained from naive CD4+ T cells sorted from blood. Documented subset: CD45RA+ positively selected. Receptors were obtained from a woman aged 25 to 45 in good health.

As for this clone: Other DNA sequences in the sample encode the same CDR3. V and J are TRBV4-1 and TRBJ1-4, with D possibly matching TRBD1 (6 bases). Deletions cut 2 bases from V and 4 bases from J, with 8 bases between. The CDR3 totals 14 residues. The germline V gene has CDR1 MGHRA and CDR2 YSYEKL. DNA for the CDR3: TGCGCCAGCAGCCAAACAGGGCTTAATGAAAAACTGTTTTTT. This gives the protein CASSQTGLNEKLFF.

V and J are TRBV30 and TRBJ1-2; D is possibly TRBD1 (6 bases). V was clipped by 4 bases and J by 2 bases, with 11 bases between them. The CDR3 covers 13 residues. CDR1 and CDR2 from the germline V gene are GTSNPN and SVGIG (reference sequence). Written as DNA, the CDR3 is TGTGCCTGGACAGGGGTTCCGAACTATGGCTACACCTTC. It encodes CAWTGVPNYGYTF.

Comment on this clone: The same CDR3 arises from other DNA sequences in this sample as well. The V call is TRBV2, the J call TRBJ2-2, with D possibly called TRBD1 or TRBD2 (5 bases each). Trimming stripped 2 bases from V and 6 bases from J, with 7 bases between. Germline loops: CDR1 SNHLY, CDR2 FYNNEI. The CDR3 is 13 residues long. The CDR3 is CASSEQGAGELFF. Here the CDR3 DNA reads TGTGCCAGCAGTGAACAGGGAGCCGGGGAGCTGTTTTTT.

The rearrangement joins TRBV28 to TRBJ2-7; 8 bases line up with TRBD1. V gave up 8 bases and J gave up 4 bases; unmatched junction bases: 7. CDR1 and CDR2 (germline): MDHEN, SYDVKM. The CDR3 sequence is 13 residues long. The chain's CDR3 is CASGRTGSYEQYF. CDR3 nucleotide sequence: TGTGCCAGCGGCAGGACAGGGTCATACGAGCAGTACTTC.

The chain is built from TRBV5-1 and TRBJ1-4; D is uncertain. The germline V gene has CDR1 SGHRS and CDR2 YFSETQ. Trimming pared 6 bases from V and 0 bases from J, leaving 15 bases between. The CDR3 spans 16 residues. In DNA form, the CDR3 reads TGCGCCAGCAAACCAACGACGGGAGCAACTAATGAAAAACTGTTTTTT. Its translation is CASKPTTGATNEKLFF.

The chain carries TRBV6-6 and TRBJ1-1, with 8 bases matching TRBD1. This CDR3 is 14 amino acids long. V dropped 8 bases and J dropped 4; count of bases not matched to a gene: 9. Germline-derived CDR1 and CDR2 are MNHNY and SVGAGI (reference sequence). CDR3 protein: CASEDGQGGTEAFF. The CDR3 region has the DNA TGTGCCAGCGAGGATGGACAGGGAGGCACTGAAGCTTTCTTT.

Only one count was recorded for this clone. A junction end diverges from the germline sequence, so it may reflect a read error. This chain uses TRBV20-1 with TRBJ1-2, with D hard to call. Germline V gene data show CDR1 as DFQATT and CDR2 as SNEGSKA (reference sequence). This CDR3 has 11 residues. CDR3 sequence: CSAPRSDGYAF. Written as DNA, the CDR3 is TGCAGTGCTCCAAGGTCCGATGGCTACGCCTTC.

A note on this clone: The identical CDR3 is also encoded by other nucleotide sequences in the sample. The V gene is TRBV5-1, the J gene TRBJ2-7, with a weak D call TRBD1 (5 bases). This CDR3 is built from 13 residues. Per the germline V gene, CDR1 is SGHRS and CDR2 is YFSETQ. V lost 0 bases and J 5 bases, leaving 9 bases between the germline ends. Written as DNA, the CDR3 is TGCGCCAGCAGCTTGGGCAGGGCCGACGAGCAGTACTTC. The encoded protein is CASSLGRADEQYF.

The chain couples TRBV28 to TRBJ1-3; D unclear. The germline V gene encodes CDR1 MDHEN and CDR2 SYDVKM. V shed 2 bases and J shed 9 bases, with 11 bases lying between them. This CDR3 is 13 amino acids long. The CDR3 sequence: CASSLNSGRTIYF. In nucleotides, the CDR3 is TGTGCCAGCAGTTTAAACTCAGGTCGCACCATATATTTT. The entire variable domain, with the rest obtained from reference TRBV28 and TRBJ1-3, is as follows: DVKVTQSSRYLVKRTGEKVFLECVQDMDHENMFWYRQDPGLGLRLIYFSYDVKMKEKGDIPEGYSVSREKKERFSLILESASTNQTSMYLCASSLNSGRTIYFGEGSWLTVV.

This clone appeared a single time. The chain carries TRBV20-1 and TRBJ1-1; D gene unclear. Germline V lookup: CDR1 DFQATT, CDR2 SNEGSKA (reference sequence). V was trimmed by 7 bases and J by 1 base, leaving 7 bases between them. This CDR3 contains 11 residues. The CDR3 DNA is TGCAGTGTCAGAGGGAACACTGAAGCTTTCTTT. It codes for CSVRGNTEAFF.